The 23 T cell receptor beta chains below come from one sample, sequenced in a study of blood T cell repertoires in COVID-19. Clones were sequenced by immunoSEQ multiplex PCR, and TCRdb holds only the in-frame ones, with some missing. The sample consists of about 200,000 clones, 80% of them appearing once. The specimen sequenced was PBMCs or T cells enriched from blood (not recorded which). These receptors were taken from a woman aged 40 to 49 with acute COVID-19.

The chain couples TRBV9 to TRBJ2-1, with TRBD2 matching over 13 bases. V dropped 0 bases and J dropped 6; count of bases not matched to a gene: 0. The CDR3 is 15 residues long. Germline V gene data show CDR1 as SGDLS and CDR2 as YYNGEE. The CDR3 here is CASSVGTSGSNEQFF. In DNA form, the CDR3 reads TGTGCCAGCAGCGTAGGGACTAGCGGGAGCAATGAGCAGTTCTTC.

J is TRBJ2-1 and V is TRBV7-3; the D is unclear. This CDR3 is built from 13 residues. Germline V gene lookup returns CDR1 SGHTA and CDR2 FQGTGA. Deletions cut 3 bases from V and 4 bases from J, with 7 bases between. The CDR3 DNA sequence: TGTGCCAGCAGCTTCTCAGTATACAATGAGCAGTTCTTC. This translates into CASSFSVYNEQFF.

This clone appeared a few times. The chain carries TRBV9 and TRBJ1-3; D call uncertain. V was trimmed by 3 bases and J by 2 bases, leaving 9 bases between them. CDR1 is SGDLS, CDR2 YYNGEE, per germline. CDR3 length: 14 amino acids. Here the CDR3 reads CASSGVLAGNTIYF. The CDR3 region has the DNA TGTGCCAGCAGCGGAGTGCTAGCTGGAAACACCATATATTTT.

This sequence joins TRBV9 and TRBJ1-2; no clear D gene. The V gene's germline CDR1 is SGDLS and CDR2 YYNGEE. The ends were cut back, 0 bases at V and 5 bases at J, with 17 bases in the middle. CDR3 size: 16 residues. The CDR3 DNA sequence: TGTGCCAGCAGCGTAGCTCTGGCAGGCGACATATATGGCTACACCTTC. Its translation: CASSVALAGDIYGYTF.

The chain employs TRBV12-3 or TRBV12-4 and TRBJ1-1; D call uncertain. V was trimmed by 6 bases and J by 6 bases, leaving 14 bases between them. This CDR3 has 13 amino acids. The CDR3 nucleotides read TGTGCCAGCAGGGAGGGTGAGTTCGCTGAAGCTTTCTTT. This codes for CASREGEFAEAFF.

The CDR3 DNA is TGTGCCAGCAGCTTACTGGGCGAATGGGATGAAAAACTGTTTTTT. As protein: CASSLLGEWDEKLFF. The chain employs TRBV7-9 and TRBJ1-4, with unresolved D. The CDR3 covers 15 residues. Trimming pared 2 bases from V and 6 bases from J, leaving 13 bases between. Germline lookup yields CDR1 SEHNR and CDR2 FQNEAQ (reference sequence).

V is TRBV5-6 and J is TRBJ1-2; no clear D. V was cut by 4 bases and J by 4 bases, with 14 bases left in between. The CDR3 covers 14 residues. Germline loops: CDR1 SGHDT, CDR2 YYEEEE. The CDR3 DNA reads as TGTGCCAGCAGCACCGAGACACTCGGCTATGGCTACACCTTC. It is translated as CASSTETLGYGYTF.

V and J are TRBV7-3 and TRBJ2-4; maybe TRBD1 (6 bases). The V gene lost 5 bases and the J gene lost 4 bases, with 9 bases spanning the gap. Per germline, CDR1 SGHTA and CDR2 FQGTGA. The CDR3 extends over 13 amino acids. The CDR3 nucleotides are TGTGCCAGCAGCGCCGGACAGAAAAACATTCAGTACTTC. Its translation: CASSAGQKNIQYF.

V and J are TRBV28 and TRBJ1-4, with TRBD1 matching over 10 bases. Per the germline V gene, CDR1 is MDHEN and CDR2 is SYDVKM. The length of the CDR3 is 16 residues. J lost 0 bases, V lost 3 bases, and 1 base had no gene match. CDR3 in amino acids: CASSLTGGPTNEKLFF. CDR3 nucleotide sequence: TGTGCCAGCAGTTTGACAGGGGGCCCAACTAATGAAAAACTGTTTTTT.

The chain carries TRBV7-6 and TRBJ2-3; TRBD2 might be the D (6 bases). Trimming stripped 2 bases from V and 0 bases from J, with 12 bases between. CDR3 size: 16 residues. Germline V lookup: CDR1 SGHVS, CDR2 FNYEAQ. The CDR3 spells CASSLLARASTDTQYF. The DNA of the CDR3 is TGTGCCAGCAGCTTACTAGCGAGAGCTAGCACAGATACGCAGTATTTT.

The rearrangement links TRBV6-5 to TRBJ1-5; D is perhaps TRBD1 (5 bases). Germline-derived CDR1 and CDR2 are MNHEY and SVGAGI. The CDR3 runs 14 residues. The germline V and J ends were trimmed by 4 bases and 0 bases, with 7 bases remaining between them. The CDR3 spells CASSLQASNQPQHF. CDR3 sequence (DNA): TGTGCCAGCAGTTTACAGGCTAGCAATCAGCCCCAGCATTTT.

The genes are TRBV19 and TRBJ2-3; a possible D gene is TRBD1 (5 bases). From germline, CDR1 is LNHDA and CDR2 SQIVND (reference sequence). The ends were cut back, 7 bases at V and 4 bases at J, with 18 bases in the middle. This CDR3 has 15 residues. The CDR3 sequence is CASTDGRRGADTQYF. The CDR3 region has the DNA TGTGCCAGTACCGATGGAAGAAGGGGCGCAGATACGCAGTATTTT.

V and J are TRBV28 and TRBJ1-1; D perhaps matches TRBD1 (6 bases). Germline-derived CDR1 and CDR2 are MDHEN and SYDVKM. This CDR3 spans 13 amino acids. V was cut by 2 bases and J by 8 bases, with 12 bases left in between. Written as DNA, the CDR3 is TGTGCCAGCAGTTTACTTTCCAGGGGAGAAGCTTTCTTT. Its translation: CASSLLSRGEAFF.

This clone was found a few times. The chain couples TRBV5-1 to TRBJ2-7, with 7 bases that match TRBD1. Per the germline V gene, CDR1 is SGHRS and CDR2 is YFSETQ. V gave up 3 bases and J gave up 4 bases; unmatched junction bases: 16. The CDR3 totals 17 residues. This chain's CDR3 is CASSWGSVRGQSYEQYF. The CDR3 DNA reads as TGCGCCAGCAGCTGGGGTTCGGTACGGGGACAGTCGTACGAGCAGTACTTC. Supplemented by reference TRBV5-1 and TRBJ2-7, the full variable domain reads KAGVTQTPRYLIKTRGQQVTLSCSPISGHRSVSWYQQTPGQGLQFLFEYFSETQRNKGNFPGRFSGRQFSNSRSEMNVSTLELGDSALYLCASSWGSVRGQSYEQYFGPGTRLTVT.

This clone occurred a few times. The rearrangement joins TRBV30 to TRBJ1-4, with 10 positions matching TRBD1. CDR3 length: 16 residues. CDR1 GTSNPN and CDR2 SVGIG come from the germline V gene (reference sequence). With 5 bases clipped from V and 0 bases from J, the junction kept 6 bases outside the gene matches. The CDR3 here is CAWARDRGPTNEKLFF. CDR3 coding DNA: TGTGCCTGGGCCCGGGACAGGGGCCCAACTAATGAAAAACTGTTTTTT.

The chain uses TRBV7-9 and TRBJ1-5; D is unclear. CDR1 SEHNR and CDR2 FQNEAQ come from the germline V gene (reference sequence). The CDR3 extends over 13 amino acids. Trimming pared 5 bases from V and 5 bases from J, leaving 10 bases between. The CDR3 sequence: CASSQATDQPQHF. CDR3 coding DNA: TGTGCCAGCAGCCAAGCCACAGATCAGCCCCAGCATTTT. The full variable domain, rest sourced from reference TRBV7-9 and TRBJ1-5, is DTGVSQNPRHKITKRGQNVTFRCDPISEHNRLYWYRQTLGQGPEFLTYFQNEAQLEKSRLLSDRFSAERPKGSFSTLEIQRTEQGDSAMYLCASSQATDQPQHFGDGTRLSIL.

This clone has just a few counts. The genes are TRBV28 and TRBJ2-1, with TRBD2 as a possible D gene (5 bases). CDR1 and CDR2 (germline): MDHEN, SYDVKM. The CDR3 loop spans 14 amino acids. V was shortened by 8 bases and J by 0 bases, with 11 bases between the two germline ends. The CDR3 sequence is CASRFGSSYNEQFF. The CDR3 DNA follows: TGTGCCAGCCGATTTGGGAGCTCCTACAATGAGCAGTTCTTC. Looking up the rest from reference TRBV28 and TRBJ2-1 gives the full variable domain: DVKVTQSSRYLVKRTGEKVFLECVQDMDHENMFWYRQDPGLGLRLIYFSYDVKMKEKGDIPEGYSVSREKKERFSLILESASTNQTSMYLCASRFGSSYNEQFFGPGTRLTVL.

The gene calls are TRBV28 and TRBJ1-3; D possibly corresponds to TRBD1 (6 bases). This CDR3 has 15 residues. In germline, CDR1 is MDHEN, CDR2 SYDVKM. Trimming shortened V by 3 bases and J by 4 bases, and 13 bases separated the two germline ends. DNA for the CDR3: TGTGCCAGCAGTTTCCTTAGGGGGTCCGGAAACACCATATATTTT. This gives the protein CASSFLRGSGNTIYF.

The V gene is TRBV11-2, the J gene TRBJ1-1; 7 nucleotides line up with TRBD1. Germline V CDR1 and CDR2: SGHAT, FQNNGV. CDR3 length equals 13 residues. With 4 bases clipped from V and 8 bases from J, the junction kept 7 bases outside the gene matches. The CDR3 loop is CASSSTRTGEAFF. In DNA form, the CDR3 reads TGTGCCAGCAGCTCTACGCGGACAGGAGAAGCTTTCTTT.

This chain's CDR3 is CASSPPGQGFGYTF. DNA for the CDR3: TGTGCCAGCTCACCCCCGGGACAGGGCTTTGGCTACACCTTC. The chain links TRBV18 to TRBJ1-2; 9 positions match TRBD1. This CDR3 is 14 amino acids long. Germline values: CDR1 KGHSH, CDR2 LQKENI. The V segment lost 3 bases and the J segment 7 bases; nucleotides outside the gene matches: 6.

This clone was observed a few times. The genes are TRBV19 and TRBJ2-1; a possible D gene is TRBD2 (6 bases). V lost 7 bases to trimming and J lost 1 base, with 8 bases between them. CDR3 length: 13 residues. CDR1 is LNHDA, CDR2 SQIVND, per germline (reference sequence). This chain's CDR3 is CASTGRSYNEQFF. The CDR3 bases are TGTGCCAGTACAGGGAGGTCCTACAATGAGCAGTTCTTC.

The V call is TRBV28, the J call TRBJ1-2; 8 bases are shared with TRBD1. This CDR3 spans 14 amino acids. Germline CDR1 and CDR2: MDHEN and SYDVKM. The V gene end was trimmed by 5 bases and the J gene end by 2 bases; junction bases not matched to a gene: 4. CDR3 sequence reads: CASSPGGANYGYTF. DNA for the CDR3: TGTGCCAGCAGTCCAGGGGGCGCGAACTATGGCTACACCTTC.

CDR3 DNA: TGTGCCAGCAGCCCCGCCGGGACTAGCGGCTCCTACGAGCAGTACTTC. Its protein is CASSPAGTSGSYEQYF. This sequence joins TRBV7-9 and TRBJ2-7; TRBD2 agrees at 11 bases. Trimming cost V 5 bases and J 0 bases; bases outside gene matches: 6. CDR3 length: 16 amino acids. Germline values: CDR1 SEHNR, CDR2 FQNEAQ (reference sequence). The entire variable domain, with the rest obtained from reference TRBV7-9 and TRBJ2-7, is as follows: DTGVSQNPRHKITKRGQNVTFRCDPISEHNRLYWYRQTLGQGPEFLTYFQNEAQLEKSRLLSDRFSAERPKGSFSTLEIQRTEQGDSAMYLCASSPAGTSGSYEQYFGPGTRLTVT.